The TCR beta chain described here comes from a study of shared clonotypes between healthy human individuals. The assay was immunoSEQ multiplex PCR, and TCRdb's table has in-frame clones only and misses some. The sample has fewer than 400,000 clones, over 65% seen once; the top ten hold about 9.4%. The CDR3 spans 9 residues. The germline V gene has CDR1 MDHEN and CDR2 SYDVKM. This clone appeared a few times. The chain employs TRBV28 and TRBJ1-5; D is ambiguous. Sequencing input: memory CD4+ T cells sorted from blood. As for subset: CD45RA-negative fraction. The sequence was obtained from a man in his thirties or forties in good health. CDR3 protein: CVAGQPQHF. CDR3 sequence (DNA): TGTGTCGCGGGGCAGCCCCAGCATTTT.